The 14 T cell receptor beta chains in this list originate from one sample, sequenced in a study of Graves' ophthalmopathy and Graves' hyperthyroidism. For repertoire sequencing, the TCR beta CDR3 regions were amplified from RNA transcripts. HTBI primers were used in a first-round RT-PCR, which preceded a second-round multiplex PCR. TCRdb re-analysed the multiplex PCR reads in MiXCR, keeping a single row per CDR3 protein. The sample has around 1,000,000 distinct CDR3 sequences, roughly two fifths seen once. Sequencing input: peripheral blood or thyroid tissue (not recorded which). These receptor sequences come from an adult man with Graves' hyperthyroidism.

This clonotype has a handful of counts. V usage is TRBV7-9 and J usage is TRBJ2-7; D uncertain. V lost 1 base and J lost 4, with 14 bases in between. Per germline, CDR1 SEHNR and CDR2 FQNEAQ (reference sequence). The CDR3 contains 15 residues. The CDR3 sequence is CASSLGKRFGYEQYF. DNA for the CDR3: TGTGCCAGCAGCTTAGGGAAGAGATTTGGGTACGAGCAGTACTTC.

A note on this clonotype: A much larger clone lies a single base off, so this may be a read error. This rearrangement joins TRBV7-2 to TRBJ2-7; 10 bases are a match to TRBD1. Germline CDR1 and CDR2: SGHTA and FQGNSA. The CDR3 extends over 15 amino acids. CDR3 loop: CASSETGGPAYERYF. The CDR3 nucleotides read TGTGCCAGCAGCGAGACAGGGGGCCCCGCTTACGAGCGGTACTTC.

The rearrangement links TRBV7-9 to TRBJ1-1, with TRBD1 matching 7 bases. Trimming at V came to 1 base and at J to 6 bases, leaving 2 bases not matched to a gene. Germline-derived CDR1 and CDR2 are SEHNR and FQNEAQ (reference sequence). The CDR3 contains 13 residues. This chain's CDR3 is CASSLGRGPEAFF. The CDR3 bases are TGTGCCAGCAGCTTAGGTAGGGGGCCTGAAGCTTTCTTT.

The J gene is TRBJ1-4, the V gene TRBV12-3 or TRBV12-4; 9 bases fit TRBD1. The CDR3 runs to 15 residues. The junction had 7 bases not matched to a gene; V was cut back by 4 bases and J by 7 bases. CDR3 region: CASSWSSGQGEKLFF. CDR3 DNA: TGTGCCAGCAGTTGGAGCTCGGGACAGGGTGAAAAACTGTTTTTT.

Note on this clonotype: Just one base apart from a much larger clone, this may be a read error. This sequence joins TRBV10-3 and TRBJ1-3; 9 nucleotides match TRBD1. Per the germline V gene, CDR1 is ENHRY and CDR2 is SYGVKD. The J segment lost 0 bases and the V segment lost 5 bases, leaving 14 bases of the junction unmatched. The CDR3 length is 19 residues. The chain's CDR3 is CAISNQGQGTIDSGNTIYF. CDR3 coding DNA: TGTGCCATCAGTAATCAAGGACAGGGGACCATTGACTCTGGAAACACCATATATTTT.

This clonotype was recorded at least ten times. The genes are TRBV15 and TRBJ1-4; 9 positions agree with TRBD1. The V gene end was trimmed by 3 bases and the J gene end by 8 bases; junction bases not matched to a gene: 10. The CDR3 is 16 residues long. Germline lookup yields CDR1 LNHNV and CDR2 YYDKDF (reference sequence). The CDR3 DNA reads as TGTGCCACCAGCAGTTCTCGACAGGGGGATCGAGAAAAACTGTTTTTT. It is translated as CATSSSRQGDREKLFF.

This clonotype was seen a few times. The genes are TRBV10-2 and TRBJ2-7; 13 positions match TRBD2. V was pared by 4 bases and J by 0 bases, with 3 bases of the junction left unmatched. This CDR3 is built from 16 residues. Germline V gives CDR1 WSHSY, CDR2 SAAADI. Written as DNA, the CDR3 is TGCGCCAGCAGTGCCGGACTAGCGGGGGACTCCTACGAGCAGTACTTC. Protein: CASSAGLAGDSYEQYF.

In DNA form, the CDR3 reads TGTGCTAGAGATCCGCCTGGCTACACCTTC. As protein: CARDPPGYTF. The chain has TRBV25-1 and TRBJ1-2; D not resolved. The CDR3 consists of 10 residues. In germline, CDR1 is MGHDK, CDR2 SYGVNS.

The V gene is TRBV11-2, the J gene TRBJ2-7, with D perhaps matching TRBD1 (5 bases). The length of the CDR3 is 14 residues. The V and J ends lost 1 base and 3 bases respectively, with 10 bases between them. Germline lookup yields CDR1 SGHAT and CDR2 FQNNGV. This chain's CDR3 is CASSLGDSYYEQYF. The CDR3 coding sequence is TGTGCCAGCAGCTTAGGTGACAGCTACTACGAGCAGTACTTC.

This clonotype has at least ten counts. This chain joins TRBV9 and TRBJ2-7, with 12 nucleotides matching TRBD2. This CDR3 is built from 16 residues. V lost 3 bases to trimming and J lost 4 bases; unmatched junction nucleotides: 8. Germline assignment: CDR1 SGDLS and CDR2 YYNGEE. The CDR3 loop is CASSAASGGAMYEQYF. DNA for the CDR3: TGTGCCAGCAGCGCGGCTAGCGGGGGGGCCATGTACGAGCAGTACTTC.

This clonotype was seen ten or more times. J is TRBJ2-7 and V is TRBV2; D is perhaps TRBD2 (6 bases). In germline, CDR1 is SNHLY, CDR2 FYNNEI. V dropped 6 bases and J dropped 0 bases, with 15 bases sitting between them. The CDR3 extends over 15 amino acids. CDR3 DNA: TGTGCCAGCAGGGATCAGCGGGTCAGCTCCTACGAGCAGTACTTC. As protein: CASRDQRVSSYEQYF.

The CDR3 DNA reads TGTGCCAGCAGTTTTGGGGGGCTGACTAACTATGGCTACACCTTC. Amino acid sequence: CASSFGGLTNYGYTF. The chain combines TRBV7-9 with TRBJ1-2, with a tentative D call TRBD1 (6 bases). Deletions cut 6 bases from V and 0 bases from J, with 14 bases between. The CDR3 consists of 15 residues. Germline V gene data show CDR1 as SEHNR and CDR2 as FQNEAQ (reference sequence).

The chain recombines TRBV7-2 with TRBJ1-2; D perhaps matches TRBD1 (5 bases). Germline V CDR1 and CDR2: SGHTA, FQGNSA. This CDR3 has 13 residues. Trimming removed 3 bases from V and 8 bases from J, with 13 bases in between. The CDR3 spells CASSFTGTYGYTF. The CDR3 DNA follows: TGTGCCAGCAGCTTTACAGGAACCTACGGCTACACCTTC.

The V gene is TRBV14, the J gene TRBJ2-7; weak D call: TRBD1 (6 bases). The CDR3 is 13 residues long. Per germline, CDR1 SGHDN and CDR2 FVKESK. Trimming shortened V by 6 bases and J by 3 bases, and 12 bases separated the two germline ends. CDR3 bases: TGTGCCAGCAGGAAGGACAGCTTCTACGAGCAGTACTTC. Protein sequence: CASRKDSFYEQYF.